Here is one T cell receptor beta chain with its context. This sample was included in a study of patients and donors after allogeneic stem cell transplantation. TCRdb processed the RT-PCR reads anew with MiXCR; each CDR3 protein has one entry. The repertoire holds roughly 940,000 distinct CDR3 sequences, more than 15% seen once, with 5.5% to 6.5% in the top ten. Input material: blood, either unsorted or a sorted T cell fraction (not recorded which). The TCR originated in a human donor who was either an allogeneic HSCT recipient or a stem cell or donor lymphocyte infusion donor (not recorded which). It is not recorded whose cells these are; they may come from a transplant donor.

The CDR3 DNA sequence: TGTGCCAGCAGGTCTAGCGGGGGGGTTTACAATGAGCAGTTCTTC. Encoded protein: CASRSSGGVYNEQFF. This rearrangement joins TRBV7-2 to TRBJ2-1; 12 bases match TRBD2. After removal of 6 bases from V and 4 bases from J, the junction contained 4 bases not matched to a gene. The V gene's germline CDR1 is SGHTA and CDR2 FQGNSA. The CDR3 spans 15 residues. Based on the CDR3 plus reference TRBV7-2 and TRBJ2-1, the full variable domain is GAGVSQSPSNKVTEKGKDVELRCDPISGHTALYWYRQSLGQGLEFLIYFQGNSAPDKSGLPSDRFSAERTGGSVSTLTIQRTQQEDSAVYLCASRSSGGVYNEQFFGPGTRLTVL.